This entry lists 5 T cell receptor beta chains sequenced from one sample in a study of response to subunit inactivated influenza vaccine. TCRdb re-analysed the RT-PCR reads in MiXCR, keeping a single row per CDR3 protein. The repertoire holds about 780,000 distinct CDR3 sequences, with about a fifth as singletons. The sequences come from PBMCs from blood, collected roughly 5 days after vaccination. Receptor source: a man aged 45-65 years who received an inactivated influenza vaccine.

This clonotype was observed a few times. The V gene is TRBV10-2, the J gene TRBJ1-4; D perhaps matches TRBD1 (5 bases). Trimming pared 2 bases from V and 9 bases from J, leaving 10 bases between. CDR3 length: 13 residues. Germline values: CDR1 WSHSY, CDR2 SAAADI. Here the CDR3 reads CASSEQGRKKLFF. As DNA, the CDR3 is TGCGCCAGCAGTGAGCAGGGACGGAAAAAACTGTTTTTT.

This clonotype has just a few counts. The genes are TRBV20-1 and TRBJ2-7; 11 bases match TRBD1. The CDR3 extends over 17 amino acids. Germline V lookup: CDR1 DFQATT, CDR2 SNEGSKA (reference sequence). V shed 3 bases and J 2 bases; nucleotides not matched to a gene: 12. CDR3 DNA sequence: TGCAGTGCTAGTGGAGGGACAGGGGGTTCCCCCACCTACGAGCAGTACTTC. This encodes CSASGGTGGSPTYEQYF.

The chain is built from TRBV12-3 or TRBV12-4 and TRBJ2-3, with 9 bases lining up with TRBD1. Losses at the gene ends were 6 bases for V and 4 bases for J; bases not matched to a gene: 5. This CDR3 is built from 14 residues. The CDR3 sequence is CASRRTGVADTQYF. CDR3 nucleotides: TGTGCCAGCAGGCGGACAGGGGTTGCAGATACGCAGTATTTT.

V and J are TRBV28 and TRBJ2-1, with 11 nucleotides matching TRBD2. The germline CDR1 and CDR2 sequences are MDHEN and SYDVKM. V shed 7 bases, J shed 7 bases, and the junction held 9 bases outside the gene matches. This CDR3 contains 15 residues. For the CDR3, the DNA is TGTGCCAGCACAATAGCGGGAGGGCCTTTGAATGAGCAGTTCTTC. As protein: CASTIAGGPLNEQFF. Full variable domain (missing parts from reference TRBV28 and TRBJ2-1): DVKVTQSSRYLVKRTGEKVFLECVQDMDHENMFWYRQDPGLGLRLIYFSYDVKMKEKGDIPEGYSVSREKKERFSLILESASTNQTSMYLCASTIAGGPLNEQFFGPGTRLTVL.

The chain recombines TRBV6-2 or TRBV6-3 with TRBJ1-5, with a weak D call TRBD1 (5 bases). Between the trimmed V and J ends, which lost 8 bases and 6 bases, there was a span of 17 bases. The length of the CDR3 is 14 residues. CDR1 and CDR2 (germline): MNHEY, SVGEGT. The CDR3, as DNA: TGTGCCAGCTGGGACCGGGACCAACTTCAGCCCCAGCATTTT. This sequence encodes CASWDRDQLQPQHF.